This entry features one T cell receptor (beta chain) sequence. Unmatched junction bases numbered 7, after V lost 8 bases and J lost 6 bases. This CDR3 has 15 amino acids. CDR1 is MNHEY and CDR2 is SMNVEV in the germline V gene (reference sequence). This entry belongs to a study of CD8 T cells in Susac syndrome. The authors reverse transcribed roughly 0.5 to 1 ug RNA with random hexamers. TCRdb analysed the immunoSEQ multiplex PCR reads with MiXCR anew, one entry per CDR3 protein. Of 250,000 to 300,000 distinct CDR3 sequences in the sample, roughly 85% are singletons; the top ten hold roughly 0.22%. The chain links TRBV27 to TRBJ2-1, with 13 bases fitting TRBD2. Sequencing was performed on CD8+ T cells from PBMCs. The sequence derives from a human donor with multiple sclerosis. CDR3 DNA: TGTGCCAGCGCCCGCGGGACTAGCGGGATCAATGAGCAGTTCTTC. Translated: CASARGTSGINEQFF.